The 18 T cell receptor beta chains given below trace back to one sample, sequenced in a study of shared clonotypes between healthy human individuals. Clones were sequenced by immunoSEQ multiplex PCR, and TCRdb holds only the in-frame ones, with some missing. The repertoire holds some 350,000 clones, with less than 85% as singletons. The material sequenced was memory CD4+ T cells sorted from blood. The subset denotes: CD45RA-negative fraction. The receptors here all came from a man aged 30 to 39 in good health.

The genes are TRBV28 and TRBJ1-5, with D unresolved. V lost 3 bases and J lost 4, with 4 bases in between. Germline V gene lookup returns CDR1 MDHEN and CDR2 SYDVKM. This CDR3 contains 12 residues. The CDR3 coding sequence is TGTGCCAGCAGTTTGCCAAATCAGCCCCAGCATTTT. Encoded protein: CASSLPNQPQHF.

This sequence joins TRBV7-9 and TRBJ2-1; D possibly matches TRBD1 or TRBD2 (5 bases each). Germline V gene data show CDR1 as SEHNR and CDR2 as FQNEAQ (reference sequence). V was pared by 1 base and J by 9 bases, with 13 bases between. The CDR3 runs 14 residues. The CDR3 sequence: CASSLGWEGTEQFF. For the CDR3, the DNA is TGTGCCAGCAGCTTAGGATGGGAAGGGACTGAGCAGTTCTTC.

The CDR3 sequence: CASSDPTSGNYNEQFF. The CDR3 DNA follows: TGTGCCAGCAGTGACCCCACTAGCGGGAACTACAATGAGCAGTTCTTC. The chain carries TRBV25-1 and TRBJ2-1; TRBD2 aligns across 10 bases. The J segment lost 3 bases and the V segment lost 3 bases, leaving 5 bases of the junction unmatched. CDR3 length: 16 residues. Looked up from germline, CDR1 is MGHDK and CDR2 is SYGVNS. The complete variable domain, with remaining parts taken from reference TRBV25-1 and TRBJ2-1, reads EADIYQTPRYLVIGTGKKITLECSQTMGHDKMYWYQQDPGMELHLIHYSYGVNSTEKGDLSSESTVSRIRTEHFPLTLESARPSHTSQYLCASSDPTSGNYNEQFFGPGTRLTVL.

The chain carries TRBV7-9 and TRBJ2-1, with 7 bases matching TRBD2. The CDR3 is made up of 15 amino acids. V dropped 5 bases and J dropped 3; count of bases not matched to a gene: 7. Germline-derived CDR1 and CDR2 are SEHNR and FQNEAQ (reference sequence). CDR3 sequence: CASSPPWGGYNEQFF. The CDR3 nucleotides are TGTGCCAGCAGCCCCCCCTGGGGGGGCTACAATGAGCAGTTCTTC.

J is TRBJ2-2 and V is TRBV5-1; D unresolved. The CDR3 length is 14 residues. V lost 4 bases and J 3 bases, leaving 10 bases between the germline ends. Germline-derived CDR1 and CDR2 are SGHRS and YFSETQ. CDR3 sequence reads: CASSDSGDTGELFF. CDR3 DNA sequence: TGCGCCAGCAGCGATTCGGGTGACACCGGGGAGCTGTTTTTT.

Notes on this clone: The sample holds other DNA sequences that translate to the same CDR3. The J gene is TRBJ2-2, the V gene TRBV7-9; the match to TRBD1 covers 7 bases. The CDR3 totals 15 residues. The germline gives CDR1 SEHNR, CDR2 FQNEAQ (reference sequence). V gave up 6 bases and J gave up 0 bases; unmatched junction bases: 4. DNA for the CDR3: TGTGCCAGCAGACCCGGACAGGCGAACACCGGGGAGCTGTTTTTT. Residues: CASRPGQANTGELFF. Supplemented by reference TRBV7-9 and TRBJ2-2, the full variable domain reads DTGVSQNPRHKITKRGQNVTFRCDPISEHNRLYWYRQTLGQGPEFLTYFQNEAQLEKSRLLSDRFSAERPKGSFSTLEIQRTEQGDSAMYLCASRPGQANTGELFFGEGSRLTVL.

This clone was detected many times. This rearrangement joins TRBV10-3 to TRBJ2-5; 11 bases agree with TRBD2. Per germline, CDR1 ENHRY and CDR2 SYGVKD. The CDR3 consists of 16 residues. Losses at the gene ends were 6 bases for V and 4 bases for J; bases not matched to a gene: 10. CDR3 sequence (DNA): TGTGCCATCAGCGCGCTAGCGGGAGGCGGTGGAGAGACCCAGTACTTC. This translates into CAISALAGGGGETQYF.

This clone showed up just a few times. This chain joins TRBV28 and TRBJ1-4; tentative D call: TRBD1 (5 bases). V lost 2 bases, J lost 5 bases, and 18 bases lay in between. From germline, CDR1 is MDHEN and CDR2 SYDVKM. CDR3 length: 17 residues. The CDR3 loop is CASSLLDSNSPNEKLFF. The CDR3 bases are TGTGCCAGCAGTTTACTCGACAGTAATTCACCCAATGAAAAACTGTTTTTT.

This chain joins TRBV7-2 and TRBJ2-2, with 12 bases aligning to TRBD2. The CDR3 is 16 residues long. Germline loops: CDR1 SGHTA, CDR2 FQGNSA. V was pared by 5 bases and J by 2 bases, with 3 bases of the junction left unmatched. DNA for the CDR3: TGTGCCAGCAGCCCCGGACTAGCGGGAAACACCGGGGAGCTGTTTTTT. Translating gives CASSPGLAGNTGELFF.

This clone was detected once. The rearrangement links TRBV25-1 to TRBJ2-7; no clear D gene. Germline V gives CDR1 MGHDK, CDR2 SYGVNS. V lost 3 bases to trimming and J lost 3 bases, with 9 bases between them. The CDR3 length is 13 residues. The CDR3 DNA sequence: TGTGCCAGCAGTGACCAATTCTTCTACGAGCAGTACTTC. This sequence encodes CASSDQFFYEQYF.

This clone was detected a few times. V is TRBV14 and J is TRBJ2-1; 10 bases line up with TRBD2. The ends lost 0 bases at V and 10 bases at J; junction bases unmatched: 12. The length of the CDR3 is 17 residues. Germline CDR1 SGHDN, CDR2 FVKESK. CDR3 sequence: CASSQDLPRAGGAEQFF. CDR3 in DNA: TGTGCCAGCAGCCAAGATTTACCACGAGCGGGAGGGGCCGAGCAGTTCTTC.

The V call is TRBV4-2, the J call TRBJ2-1; 14 positions agree with TRBD2. Germline assignment: CDR1 LGHNA and CDR2 YNFKEQ. Trimming at V came to 0 bases and at J to 7 bases, leaving 5 bases not matched to a gene. CDR3 length: 17 residues. This CDR3 reads CASSQEYRTSGRNEQFF. CDR3 coding DNA: TGTGCCAGCAGCCAAGAATACAGGACTAGCGGGAGGAATGAGCAGTTCTTC.

V usage is TRBV6-6 and J usage is TRBJ1-5; no firm D call. From germline, CDR1 is MNHNY and CDR2 SVGAGI (reference sequence). V lost 7 bases and J 4 bases, leaving 11 bases between the germline ends. The CDR3 sequence is 13 residues long. The CDR3 DNA reads TGTGCCAGCACCGACTTGGGGAATCAGCCCCAGCATTTT. It codes for CASTDLGNQPQHF.

The count of this clone is one. The chain employs TRBV4-2 and TRBJ1-3; D is uncertain. V was shortened by 4 bases and J by 0 bases, with 13 bases between the two germline ends. Germline CDR1 reads LGHNA; CDR2 reads YNFKEQ. The CDR3 covers 16 residues. The CDR3 DNA reads as TGTGCCAGCAGCCTTCGTAGAGAGGGCTCTGGAAACACCATATATTTT. The encoded protein is CASSLRREGSGNTIYF.

The chain links TRBV11-2 to TRBJ2-1, with 9 bases identical to TRBD2. The CDR3 totals 17 residues. Germline CDR1 reads SGHAT; CDR2 reads FQNNGV. V gave up 4 bases and J gave up 1 base; unmatched junction bases: 8. CDR3 loop: CASSSRTSVISYNEQFF. The CDR3 region has the DNA TGTGCCAGCAGCTCCCGGACTAGCGTTATTTCCTACAATGAGCAGTTCTTC.

The CDR3 is CAWSGSSAGETQYF. The CDR3 bases are TGTGCCTGGAGCGGAAGTTCAGCGGGAGAGACCCAGTACTTC. The V call is TRBV30, the J call TRBJ2-5; D might be TRBD2 (6 bases). V shed 3 bases and J shed 4 bases, with 15 bases lying between them. The germline V gene encodes CDR1 GTSNPN and CDR2 SVGIG (reference sequence). The CDR3 length is 14 residues.

The chain combines TRBV7-8 with TRBJ1-5; D remains ambiguous. Trimming left V 5 bases short and J 6 bases short, with 17 bases between. Germline V gene lookup returns CDR1 SGHVS and CDR2 FQNEAQ. The CDR3 is 15 residues long. The DNA for the CDR3 is TGTGCCAGCAGCCCTGACGTTCTTTTGACTCAGCCCCAGCATTTT. Encoded protein: CASSPDVLLTQPQHF.

The sample holds a few counts of this clone. The J gene is TRBJ2-2, the V gene TRBV7-8; D remains ambiguous. CDR3 size: 12 residues. Per germline, CDR1 SGHVS and CDR2 FQNEAQ. V lost 1 base and J lost 6, with 3 bases in between. The CDR3 DNA reads as TGTGCCAGCAGCTTAGGACCCGGGGAGCTGTTTTTT. As protein: CASSLGPGELFF.